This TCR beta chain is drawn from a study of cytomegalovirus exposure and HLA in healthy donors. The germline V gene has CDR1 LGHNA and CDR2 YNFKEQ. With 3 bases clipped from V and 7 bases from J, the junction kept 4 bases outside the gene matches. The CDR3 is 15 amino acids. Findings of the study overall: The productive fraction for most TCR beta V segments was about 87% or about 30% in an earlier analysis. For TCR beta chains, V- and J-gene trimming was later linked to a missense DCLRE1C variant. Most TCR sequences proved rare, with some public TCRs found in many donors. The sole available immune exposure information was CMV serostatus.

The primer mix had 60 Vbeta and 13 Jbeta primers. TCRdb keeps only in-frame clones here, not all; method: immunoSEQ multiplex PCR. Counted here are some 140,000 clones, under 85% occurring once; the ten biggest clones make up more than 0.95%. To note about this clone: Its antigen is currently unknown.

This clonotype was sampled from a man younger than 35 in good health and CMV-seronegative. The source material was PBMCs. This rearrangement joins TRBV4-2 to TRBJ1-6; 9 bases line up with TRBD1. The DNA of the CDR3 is TGTGCCAGCAGCCACGGAGGGACAGGGAATTCACCCCTCCACTTT. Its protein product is CASSHGGTGNSPLHF.